A few counts support the clone carrying this T cell receptor (beta chain). As yet, its antigen is unknown. This sample was taken from a study of early T cells in non-severe SARS-CoV-2 infection. Study observations and caveats: Matching with VDJdb favored anti-spike CD8 responses (missing private and CD4 specificities).

Trimming stripped 1 base from V and 8 bases from J, with 12 bases between. The CDR3 consists of 13 residues. Looked up from germline, CDR1 is SGHNT and CDR2 is YYREEE (reference sequence). TCRdb independently ran MiXCR on the 5' RACE reads; one entry per CDR3 protein. This sample has fewer than 85,000 distinct CDR3 sequences, with 10% to 12% found just once. The sample was whole blood, taken at baseline. This receptor was identified in an adult who was a healthcare worker with PCR-confirmed SARS-CoV-2 infection or an uninfected control (not recorded which). V gene TRBV5-4 combines with J gene TRBJ1-2; D call uncertain. For the CDR3, the DNA is TGTGCCAGCAGCTTGTCTGGGATTGAAGGCTACACCTTC. Translating gives CASSLSGIEGYTF.